The T cell receptor beta chain described here comes from a study of blood T cells in healthy people across ages. Study-wide results and caveats: Unknown donor CMV status possibly confounded expanded clonotype changes.

Germline loops: CDR1 SGHDT, CDR2 YYEEEE. The CDR3 is made up of 15 amino acids. The authors extracted at least 5 micrograms of total RNA per sample. On this clonotype itself: Its antigen is currently unknown.

A second PCR of roughly 7 to 11 cycles used a sample-barcoded 5' primer and a J-beta primer mix. A template-switch adaptor with 12 random nucleotides tagged each cDNA molecule. One entry per CDR3 protein, called by TCRdb with MiXCR from the 5' RACE reads. The sample has some 1,800,000 distinct CDR3 sequences; approximately 40% are singletons. V gene TRBV5-6 combines with J gene TRBJ2-4; no reliable D call. The tail of the sequence fits TRBJ2-7 better, so the J call may be wrong. The TCR sequence derives from a human donor in good health. The sequenced sample consisted of blood. CDR3 in DNA: TGTGCCAGCAGCTTAGCAGGACGGCGGTTCTACGAGCAGTACTTC. As protein: CASSLAGRRFYEQYF.